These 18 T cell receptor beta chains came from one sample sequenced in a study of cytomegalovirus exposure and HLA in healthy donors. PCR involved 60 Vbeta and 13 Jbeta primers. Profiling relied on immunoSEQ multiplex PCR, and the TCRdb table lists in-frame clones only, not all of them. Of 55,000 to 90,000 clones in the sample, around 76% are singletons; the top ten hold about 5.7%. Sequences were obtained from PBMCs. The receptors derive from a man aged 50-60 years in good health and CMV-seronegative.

DNA for the CDR3: TGCGCCAGCAGGGCCCACCTAGAGGGCAATCAGCCCCAGCATTTT. It yields the protein CASRAHLEGNQPQHF. The J gene is TRBJ1-5, the V gene TRBV10-2; D uncertain. This CDR3 has 15 amino acids. V was pared by 6 bases and J by 2 bases, with 14 bases between. CDR1 is WSHSY, CDR2 SAAADI, per germline.

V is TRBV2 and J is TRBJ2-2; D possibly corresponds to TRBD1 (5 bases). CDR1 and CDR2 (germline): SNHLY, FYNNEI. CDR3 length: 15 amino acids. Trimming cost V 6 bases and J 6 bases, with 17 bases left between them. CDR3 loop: CASRDTASLAGELFF. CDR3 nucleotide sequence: TGTGCCAGCAGGGACACAGCATCCCTGGCCGGGGAGCTGTTTTTT. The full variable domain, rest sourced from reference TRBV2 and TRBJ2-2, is EPEVTQTPSHQVTQMGQEVILRCVPISNHLYFYWYRQILGQKVEFLVSFYNNEISEKSEIFDDQFSVERPDGSNFTLKIRSTKLEDSAMYFCASRDTASLAGELFFGEGSRLTVL.

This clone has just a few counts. The CDR3 here is CASRRTGGNSYNSPLHF. DNA of the CDR3: TGTGCCAGCAGAAGGACAGGGGGGAATTCCTATAATTCACCCCTCCACTTT. The chain recombines TRBV28 with TRBJ1-6, with 10 bases that match TRBD1. Trimming at V came to 6 bases and at J to 1 base, leaving 6 bases not matched to a gene. Germline V gene sequence: CDR1 MDHEN, CDR2 SYDVKM. This CDR3 contains 17 residues.

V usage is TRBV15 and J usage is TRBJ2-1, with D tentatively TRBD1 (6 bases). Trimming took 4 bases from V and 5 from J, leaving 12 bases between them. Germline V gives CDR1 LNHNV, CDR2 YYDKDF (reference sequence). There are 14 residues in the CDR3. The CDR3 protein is CATSIGGTDNEQFF. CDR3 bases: TGTGCCACCAGCATAGGGGGAACGGACAATGAGCAGTTCTTC.

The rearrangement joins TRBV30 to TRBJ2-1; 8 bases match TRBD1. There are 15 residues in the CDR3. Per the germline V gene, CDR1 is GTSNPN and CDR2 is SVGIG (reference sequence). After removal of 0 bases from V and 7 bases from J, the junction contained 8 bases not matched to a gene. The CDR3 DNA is TGTGCCTGGAGTGTACCCAGGGGGCTGGTGAATGAGCAGTTCTTC. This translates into CAWSVPRGLVNEQFF.

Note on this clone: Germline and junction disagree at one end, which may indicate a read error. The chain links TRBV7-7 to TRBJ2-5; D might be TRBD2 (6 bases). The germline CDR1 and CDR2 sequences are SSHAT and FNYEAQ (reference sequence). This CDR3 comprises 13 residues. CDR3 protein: CASSLDGGETQYF. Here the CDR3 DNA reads TGTGCTAGCAGCTTAGACGGAGGGGAGACCCAGTACTTC.

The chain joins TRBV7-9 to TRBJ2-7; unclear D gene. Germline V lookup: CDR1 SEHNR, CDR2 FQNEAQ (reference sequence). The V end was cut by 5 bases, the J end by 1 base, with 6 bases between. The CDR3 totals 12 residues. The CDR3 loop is CASSPRSYEQYF. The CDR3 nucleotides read TGTGCCAGCAGCCCACGGTCCTACGAGCAGTACTTC.

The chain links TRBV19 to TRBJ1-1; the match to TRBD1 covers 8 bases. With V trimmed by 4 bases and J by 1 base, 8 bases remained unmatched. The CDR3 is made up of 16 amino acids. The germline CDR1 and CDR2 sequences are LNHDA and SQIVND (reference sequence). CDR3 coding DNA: TGTGCCAGTAGTAAGAGACAGGGGACCGGGAACACTGAAGCTTTCTTT. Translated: CASSKRQGTGNTEAFF.

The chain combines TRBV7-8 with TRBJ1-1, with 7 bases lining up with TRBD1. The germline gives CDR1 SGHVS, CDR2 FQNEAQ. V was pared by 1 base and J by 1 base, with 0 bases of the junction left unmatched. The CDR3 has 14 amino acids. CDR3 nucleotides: TGTGCCAGCAGCTTAGACAGGGGGAACACTGAAGCTTTCTTT. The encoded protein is CASSLDRGNTEAFF.

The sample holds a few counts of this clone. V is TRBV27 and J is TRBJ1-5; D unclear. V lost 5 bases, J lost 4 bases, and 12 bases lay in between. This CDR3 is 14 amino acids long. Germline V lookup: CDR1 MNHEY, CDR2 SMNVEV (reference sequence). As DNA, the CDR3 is TGTGCCAGCAGTCGGGGAAGGGATAATCAGCCCCAGCATTTT. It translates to CASSRGRDNQPQHF.

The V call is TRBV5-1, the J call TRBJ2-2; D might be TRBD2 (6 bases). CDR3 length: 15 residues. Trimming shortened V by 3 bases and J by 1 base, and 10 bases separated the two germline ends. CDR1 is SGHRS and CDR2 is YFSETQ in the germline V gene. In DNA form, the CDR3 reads TGCGCCAGCAGCTCCTTAGCGGTGAACACCGGGGAGCTGTTTTTT. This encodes CASSSLAVNTGELFF.

The CDR3 region is CSVTREITGELFF. Here the CDR3 DNA reads TGCAGCGTGACCCGGGAAATCACCGGGGAGCTGTTTTTT. The rearrangement uses TRBV29-1 and TRBJ2-2, with a weak D call TRBD2 (5 bases). The CDR3 sequence is 13 residues long. Trimming took 6 bases from V and 4 from J, leaving 12 bases between them. CDR1 and CDR2 (germline): SQVTM, ANQGSEA.

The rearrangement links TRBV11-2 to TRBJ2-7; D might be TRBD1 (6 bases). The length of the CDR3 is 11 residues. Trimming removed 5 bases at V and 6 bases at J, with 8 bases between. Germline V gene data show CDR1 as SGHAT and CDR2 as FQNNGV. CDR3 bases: TGTGCCAGCAGCCTGGACAGCGAGCAGTACTTC. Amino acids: CASSLDSEQYF.

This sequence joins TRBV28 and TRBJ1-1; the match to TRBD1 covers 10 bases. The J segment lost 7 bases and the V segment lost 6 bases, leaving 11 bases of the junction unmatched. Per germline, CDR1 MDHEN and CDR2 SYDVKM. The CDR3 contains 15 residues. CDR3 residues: CASSSEGQGFGEAFF. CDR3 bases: TGTGCCAGCAGCTCTGAGGGACAGGGGTTTGGTGAAGCTTTCTTT.

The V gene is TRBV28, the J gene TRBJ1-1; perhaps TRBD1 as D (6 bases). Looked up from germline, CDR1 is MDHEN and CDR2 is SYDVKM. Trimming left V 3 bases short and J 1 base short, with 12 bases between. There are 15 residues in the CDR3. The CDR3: CASSLGGARNTEAFF. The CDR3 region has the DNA TGTGCCAGCAGTTTGGGGGGGGCGCGGAACACTGAAGCTTTCTTT.

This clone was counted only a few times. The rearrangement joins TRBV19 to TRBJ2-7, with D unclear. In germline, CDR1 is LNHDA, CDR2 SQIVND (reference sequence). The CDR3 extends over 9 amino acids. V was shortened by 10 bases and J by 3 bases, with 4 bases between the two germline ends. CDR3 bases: TGTGCCAATCTCTACGAGCAGTACTTC. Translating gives CANLYEQYF.

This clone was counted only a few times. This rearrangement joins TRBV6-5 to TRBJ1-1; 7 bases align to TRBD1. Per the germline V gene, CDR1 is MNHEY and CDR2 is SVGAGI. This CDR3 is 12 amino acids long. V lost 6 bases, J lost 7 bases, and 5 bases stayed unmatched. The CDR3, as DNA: TGTGCCAGCAGCATACAGGGGAGTGAAGCTTTCTTT. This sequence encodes CASSIQGSEAFF.

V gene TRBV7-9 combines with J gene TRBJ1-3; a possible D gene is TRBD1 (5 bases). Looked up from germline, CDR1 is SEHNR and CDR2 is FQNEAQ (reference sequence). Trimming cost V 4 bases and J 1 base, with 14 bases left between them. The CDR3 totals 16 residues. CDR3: CASSSSRRQSGNTIYF. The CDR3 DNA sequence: TGTGCCAGCAGCTCCTCCCGACGACAGTCTGGAAACACCATATATTTT.